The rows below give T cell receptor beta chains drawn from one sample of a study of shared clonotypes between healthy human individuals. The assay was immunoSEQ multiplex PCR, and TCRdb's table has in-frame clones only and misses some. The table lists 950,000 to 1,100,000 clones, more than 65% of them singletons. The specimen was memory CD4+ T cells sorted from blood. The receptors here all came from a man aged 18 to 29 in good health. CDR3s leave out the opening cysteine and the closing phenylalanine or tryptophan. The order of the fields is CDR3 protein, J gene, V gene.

ASSLSGTGGLGSTGELF	TRBJ2-2	TRBV7-6
AWATEGAGTQY	TRBJ2-5	TRBV30
ASSPGTGVVETQY	TRBJ2-5	TRBV4-1
AARPQGFTDTQY	TRBJ2-3	TRBV19
ASSLATGGNTGELF	TRBJ2-2	TRBV5-4
ASSSGGAGTAVDTQY	TRBJ2-3	TRBV28
ASSLASGGEAF	TRBJ1-1	TRBV5-4
ASSQGTGNNEQF	TRBJ2-1	TRBV4-1
ASSYSYEQY	TRBJ2-7	TRBV2
ASSLTGSDSPLH	TRBJ1-6	TRBV7-9
ASSEAGQAYGYT	TRBJ1-2	TRBV2
ASSLRALGGNEQF	TRBJ2-1	TRBV7-8
AWTMPPIKGEQY	TRBJ2-7	TRBV30
ASSAGGLAGYNEQF	TRBJ2-1	TRBV9
ASSEEGLETQY	TRBJ2-5	TRBV2
ASSLLPSGRSSGTQY	TRBJ2-5	TRBV7-2
ASSRTGSGNTIY	TRBJ1-3	TRBV7-9
ASSLVANSPLH	TRBJ1-6	TRBV11-2
ASSHRDRGTEAF	TRBJ1-1	TRBV5-1
ASSLILSETQY	TRBJ2-5	TRBV2
ASSALGATQETQY	TRBJ2-5	TRBV9
ASSPGWADFRGETQY	TRBJ2-5	TRBV5-6
ASSPFYEQY	TRBJ2-7	TRBV6-5
ASSLDVGRGSPLH	TRBJ1-6	TRBV11-2
ASSLDLRRVGYT	TRBJ1-2	TRBV11-2
ASSGAWSEKLF	TRBJ1-4	TRBV18
ASTPSGSSYEQY	TRBJ2-7	TRBV27
ARTGLSRQSRANVLT	TRBJ2-6	TRBV7-5
ASSPLAAGGELF	TRBJ2-2	TRBV18
ASSLDRSPPWGYT	TRBJ1-2	TRBV5-1